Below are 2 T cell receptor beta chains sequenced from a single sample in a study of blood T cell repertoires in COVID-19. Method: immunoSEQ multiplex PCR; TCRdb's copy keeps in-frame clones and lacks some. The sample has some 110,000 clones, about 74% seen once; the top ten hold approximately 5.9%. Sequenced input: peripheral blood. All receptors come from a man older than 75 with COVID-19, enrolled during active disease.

The DNA for the CDR3 is TGTGCCAGCAGCTACAGCGGGATCTCCACAGATACGCAGTATTTT. Amino acid sequence: CASSYSGISTDTQYF. The V gene is TRBV6-5, the J gene TRBJ2-3, with 7 positions matching TRBD2. CDR3 length: 15 residues. Looked up from germline, CDR1 is MNHEY and CDR2 is SVGAGI. V dropped 6 bases and J dropped 2; count of bases not matched to a gene: 8.

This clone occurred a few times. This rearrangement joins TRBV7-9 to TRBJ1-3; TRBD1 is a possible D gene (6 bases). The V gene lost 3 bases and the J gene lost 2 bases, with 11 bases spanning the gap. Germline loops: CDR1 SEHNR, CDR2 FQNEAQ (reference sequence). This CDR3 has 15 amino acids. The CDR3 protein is CASSFQGYAGNTIYF. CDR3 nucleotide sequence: TGTGCCAGCAGCTTCCAGGGGTATGCTGGAAACACCATATATTTT.